These T cell receptor beta chains were read from a single sample in a study of blood T cell repertoires in COVID-19. Some clones are missing from TCRdb's copy, which holds only in-frame ones; the method was immunoSEQ multiplex PCR. The profile shows tens of thousands of clones, 70% to 90% of them singletons. Sequenced input: peripheral blood. Receptors originate from a man in his 70s with acute or convalescent COVID-19. Each CDR3 is given without its conserved first and last residue.

TRBJ2-1 TRBV5-1 ASSLPGTSGGGQF
TRBJ1-5 TRBV30 AWSTQGYQPQH
TRBJ2-3 TRBV3-1/TRBV3-2 ASSPHALAETSTDTQY
TRBJ1-5 TRBV7-2 ASSPDGGSNQPQH
TRBJ2-2 TRBV5-1 ASSLSPGYGELF
TRBJ2-7 TRBV5-1 ASSATTGATYEQY
TRBJ1-6 TRBV2 ASNVIGDNSPLH
TRBJ1-4 TRBV30 AWGGTGVNEKLF
TRBJ2-1 TRBV5-1 ASSKWGQGDNEQF
TRBJ2-2 TRBV5-1 ASSLLAETNTGELF
TRBJ2-1 TRBV14 ASSQDDSGDEQF
TRBJ2-3 TRBV27 ASSAPGQLTDTQY
TRBJ2-1 TRBV15 ATSSKRGNSYNEQF
TRBJ1-1 TRBV6-6 ASITFAGSEAF
TRBJ1-5 TRBV12-3/TRBV12-4 ASSPGAGWPQH
TRBJ1-1 TRBV28 ASSGPGGTEAF
TRBJ2-1 TRBV5-5 ASSLELEITYNEQF
TRBJ2-3 TRBV14 ASSRRGASTDTQY
TRBJ1-3 TRBV6-5 ASSYSDSSGNTIY
TRBJ1-5 TRBV6-2/TRBV6-3 ASSYSGQGVSNQPQH
TRBJ1-5 TRBV3-1/TRBV3-2 ASSQRGGQPQH
TRBJ2-2 TRBV29-1 SVAQGAGELF
TRBJ1-1 TRBV10-2 ASSEYRTEAF
TRBJ2-7 TRBV19 ASSIQRQAVFYEQY
TRBJ1-5 TRBV27 ASSLGFGGLGHQPQH
TRBJ2-2 TRBV2 ASDGTANTGELF
TRBJ2-5 TRBV5-5 ASSFYSEETQY
TRBJ2-2 TRBV19 ASSIRGRGAHTGELF
TRBJ1-2 TRBV5-4 ASSNRVPNYGYT
TRBJ2-1 TRBV9 ASSGRGGSYNEQF
TRBJ2-5 TRBV3-1/TRBV3-2 ASSQASGGALETQY
TRBJ2-1 TRBV11-2 ASSSLAGRSYNEQF
TRBJ1-6 TRBV30 AWLDLSYNSPLH
TRBJ1-4 TRBV28 ASSLFDRELRATNEKLF
TRBJ2-7 TRBV18 ASSPPSLYEQY
TRBJ2-3 TRBV29-1 SVERVSSVPDTQY
TRBJ2-2 TRBV6-2/TRBV6-3 ASSYPVIAGELF
TRBJ1-5 TRBV7-2 ASSLERYSNQPQH
TRBJ2-7 TRBV24-1 ATSQGDSLSYEQY
TRBJ2-7 TRBV7-2 ASSLLSGESSYEQY
TRBJ2-1 TRBV11-2 ASSLDSSSYNEQF
TRBJ1-5 TRBV5-5 ASSFSQLGNQPQH
TRBJ2-2 TRBV18 ASSPLQGSPKRTGELF
TRBJ2-3 TRBV6-2/TRBV6-3 ASSARQGAGDTQY
TRBJ2-7 TRBV6-5 ASSSRSGEQY
TRBJ2-7 TRBV6-2/TRBV6-3 ASSYSGSGGYEQY
TRBJ1-5 TRBV6-1 ASSEGRAELYSNQPQH
TRBJ2-3 TRBV5-8 ASSTDRGTDTQY
TRBJ1-2 TRBV28 ASSSGTAYGYT
TRBJ2-1 TRBV6-6 ASRPRSGRGEQF
TRBJ2-2 TRBV10-2 ASAQQGAGELF
TRBJ1-1 TRBV27 ASSLNRVAMNTEAF
TRBJ2-7 TRBV18 ASSPVTGNEQY
TRBJ2-2 TRBV7-2 ASSLAQGPGELF
TRBJ2-7 TRBV5-6 ASTPGQDYEQY
TRBJ2-7 TRBV27 ASSYTLLAGSEQY
TRBJ2-3 TRBV18 ASSPRLAGMADTQY
TRBJ2-3 TRBV5-1 ASTVFSGSTDTQY
TRBJ2-1 TRBV19 ASSILGGEYNEQF
TRBJ1-2 TRBV3-1/TRBV3-2 ASRKTATGFHYGYT